This T cell receptor beta chain is drawn from a study of T cell changes during pregnancy in multiple sclerosis. The table came from immunoSEQ multiplex PCR; TCRdb's copy has only in-frame clones and leaves some out. The sample contains some 28,000 clones, more than 85% of which appear only once. V lost 6 bases to trimming and J lost 1 base, with 11 bases between them. The CDR3 runs 14 residues. CDR1 MGHDK and CDR2 SYGVNS come from the germline V gene. The rearrangement uses TRBV25-1 and TRBJ2-3; TRBD2 is a possible D gene (6 bases). Source: CD4+ T cells from peripheral blood mononuclear cells, taken in the first trimester of pregnancy. This TCR was sampled from a female donor in good health, enrolled as a control in a pregnancy study. The CDR3 sequence: CASRSRGGTDTQYF. DNA for the CDR3: TGTGCCAGCAGATCGCGCGGGGGCACAGATACGCAGTATTTT.